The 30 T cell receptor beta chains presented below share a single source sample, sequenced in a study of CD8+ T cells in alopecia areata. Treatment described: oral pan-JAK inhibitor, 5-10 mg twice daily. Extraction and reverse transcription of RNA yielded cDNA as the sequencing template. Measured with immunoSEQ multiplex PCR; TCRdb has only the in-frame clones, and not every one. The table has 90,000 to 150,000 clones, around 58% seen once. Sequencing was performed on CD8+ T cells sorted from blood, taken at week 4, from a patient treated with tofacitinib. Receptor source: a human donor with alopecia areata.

The CDR3 reads CATSRERQGNSPLHF. CDR3 nucleotide sequence: TGTGCCACCAGCAGAGAGCGACAGGGTAATTCACCCCTCCACTTT. This chain links TRBV15 with TRBJ1-6, with 7 bases fitting TRBD1. Germline trimming cut 0 bases from V and 6 bases from J; bases unmatched to any gene: 2. Germline V lookup: CDR1 LNHNV, CDR2 YYDKDF (reference sequence). This CDR3 has 15 residues.

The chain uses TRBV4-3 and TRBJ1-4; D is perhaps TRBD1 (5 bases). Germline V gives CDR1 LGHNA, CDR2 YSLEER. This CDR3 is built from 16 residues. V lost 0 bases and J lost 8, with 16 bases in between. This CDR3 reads CASSQDAGGSGEKLFF. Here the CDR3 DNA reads TGCGCCAGCAGCCAAGATGCGGGGGGAAGTGGCGAAAAACTGTTTTTT.

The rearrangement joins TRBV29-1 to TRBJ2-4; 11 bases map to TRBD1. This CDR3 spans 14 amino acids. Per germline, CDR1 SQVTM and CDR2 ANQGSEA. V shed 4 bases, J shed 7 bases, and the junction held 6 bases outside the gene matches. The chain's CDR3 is CSVVSGTGGNIQYF. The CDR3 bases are TGCAGCGTTGTATCCGGGACAGGGGGTAACATTCAGTACTTC.

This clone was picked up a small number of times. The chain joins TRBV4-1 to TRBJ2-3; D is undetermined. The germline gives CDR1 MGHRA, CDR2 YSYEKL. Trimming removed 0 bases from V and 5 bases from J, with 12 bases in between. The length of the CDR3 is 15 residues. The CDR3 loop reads CASSQDERAGDTQYF. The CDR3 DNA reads TGCGCCAGCAGCCAAGATGAAAGGGCCGGAGATACGCAGTATTTT.

The CDR3 sequence is CATSRRQPGDYGYTF. For the CDR3, the DNA is TGTGCCACCAGCAGAAGACAGCCGGGGGACTATGGCTACACCTTC. The rearrangement joins TRBV15 to TRBJ1-2; D may be TRBD1 (5 bases). Germline V gene sequence: CDR1 LNHNV, CDR2 YYDKDF (reference sequence). V lost 2 bases to trimming and J lost 3 bases, with 13 bases between them. The CDR3 has 15 amino acids.

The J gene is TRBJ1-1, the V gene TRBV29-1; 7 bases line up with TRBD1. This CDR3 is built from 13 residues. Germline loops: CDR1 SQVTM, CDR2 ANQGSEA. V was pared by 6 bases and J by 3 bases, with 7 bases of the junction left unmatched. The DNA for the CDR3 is TGCAGCGTGGGGACAGAGTGGGACACTGAAGCTTTCTTT. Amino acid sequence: CSVGTEWDTEAFF.

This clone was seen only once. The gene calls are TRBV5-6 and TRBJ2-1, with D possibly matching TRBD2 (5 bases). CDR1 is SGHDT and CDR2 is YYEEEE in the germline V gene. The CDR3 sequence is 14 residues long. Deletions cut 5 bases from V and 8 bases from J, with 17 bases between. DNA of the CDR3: TGTGCCAGCAGTTTATGGCAGGCCGGGGATGAGCAGTTCTTC. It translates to CASSLWQAGDEQFF.

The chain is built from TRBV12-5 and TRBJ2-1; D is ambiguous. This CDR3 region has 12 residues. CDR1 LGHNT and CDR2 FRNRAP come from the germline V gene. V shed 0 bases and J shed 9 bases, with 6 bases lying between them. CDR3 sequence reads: CASGLVVTEQFF. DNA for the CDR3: TGTGCTAGTGGTTTGGTAGTGACTGAGCAGTTCTTC.

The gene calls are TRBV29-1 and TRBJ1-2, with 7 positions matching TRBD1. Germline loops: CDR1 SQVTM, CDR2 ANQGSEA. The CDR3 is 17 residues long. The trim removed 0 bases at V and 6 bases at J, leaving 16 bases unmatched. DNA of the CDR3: TGCAGCGTTGAAGATACACCCCCAGACAGGGAATGGGATGGCTACACCTTC. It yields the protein CSVEDTPPDREWDGYTF.

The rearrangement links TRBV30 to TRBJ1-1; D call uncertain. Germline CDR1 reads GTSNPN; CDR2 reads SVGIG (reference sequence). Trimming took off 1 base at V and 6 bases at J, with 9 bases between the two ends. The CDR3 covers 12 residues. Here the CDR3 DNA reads TGTGCCTGGAGTGCCGGGGTTCCTGAAGCTTTCTTT. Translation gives CAWSAGVPEAFF.

The CDR3 spells CASSYRVSGEYEQYF. As DNA, the CDR3 is TGTGCCAGCAGCTATCGGGTTAGCGGGGAATACGAGCAGTACTTC. The J gene is TRBJ2-7, the V gene TRBV5-6; 8 bases are shared with TRBD2. Germline V gene data show CDR1 as SGHDT and CDR2 as YYEEEE. J lost 4 bases, V lost 3 bases, and 9 bases had no gene match. This CDR3 has 15 amino acids.

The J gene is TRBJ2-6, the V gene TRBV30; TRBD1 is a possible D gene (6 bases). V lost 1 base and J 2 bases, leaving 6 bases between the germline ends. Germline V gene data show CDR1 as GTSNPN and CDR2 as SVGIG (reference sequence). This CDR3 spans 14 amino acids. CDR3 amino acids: CAWSAGAGANVLTF. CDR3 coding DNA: TGTGCCTGGAGTGCAGGGGCTGGGGCCAACGTCCTGACTTTC.

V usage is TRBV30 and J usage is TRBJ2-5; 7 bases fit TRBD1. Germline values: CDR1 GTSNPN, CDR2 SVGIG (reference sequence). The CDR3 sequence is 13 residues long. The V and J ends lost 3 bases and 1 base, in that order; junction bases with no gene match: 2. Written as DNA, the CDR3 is TGTGCCTGGAGGGGGACAGCCCAAGAGACCCAGTACTTC. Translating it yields CAWRGTAQETQYF.

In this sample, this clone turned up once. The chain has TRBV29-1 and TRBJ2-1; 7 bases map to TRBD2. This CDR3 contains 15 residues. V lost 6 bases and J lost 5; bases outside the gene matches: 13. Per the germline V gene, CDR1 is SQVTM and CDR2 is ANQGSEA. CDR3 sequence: CSVYWSTGGDNEQFF. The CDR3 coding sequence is TGCAGCGTGTACTGGTCCACGGGGGGTGACAATGAGCAGTTCTTC.

This CDR3 is CASKRQGSYNEQFF. The CDR3 nucleotides are TGCGCCAGCAAGCGTCAGGGCTCCTACAATGAGCAGTTCTTC. The chain combines TRBV5-1 with TRBJ2-1, with D perhaps TRBD1 (5 bases). From germline, CDR1 is SGHRS and CDR2 YFSETQ. The germline V and J ends were trimmed by 6 bases and 0 bases, with 10 bases remaining between them. The CDR3 is 14 residues long.

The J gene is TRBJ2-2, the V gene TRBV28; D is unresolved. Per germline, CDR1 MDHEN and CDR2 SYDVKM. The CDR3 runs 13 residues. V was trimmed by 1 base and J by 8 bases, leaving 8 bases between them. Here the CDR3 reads CASSLSFGGELFF. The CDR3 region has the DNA TGTGCCAGCAGTTTATCCTTTGGAGGGGAGCTGTTTTTT.

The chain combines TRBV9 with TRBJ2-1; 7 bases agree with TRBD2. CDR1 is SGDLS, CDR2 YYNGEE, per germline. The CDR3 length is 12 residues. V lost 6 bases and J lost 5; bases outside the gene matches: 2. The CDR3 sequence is CASNGGNNEQFF. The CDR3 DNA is TGTGCCAGCAACGGGGGGAACAATGAGCAGTTCTTC.

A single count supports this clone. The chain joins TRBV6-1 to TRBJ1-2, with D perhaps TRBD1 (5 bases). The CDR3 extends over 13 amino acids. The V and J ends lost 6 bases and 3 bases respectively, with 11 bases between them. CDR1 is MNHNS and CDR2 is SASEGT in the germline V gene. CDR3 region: CASRQESYYGYTF. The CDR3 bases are TGTGCCAGCAGACAGGAATCCTACTATGGCTACACCTTC.

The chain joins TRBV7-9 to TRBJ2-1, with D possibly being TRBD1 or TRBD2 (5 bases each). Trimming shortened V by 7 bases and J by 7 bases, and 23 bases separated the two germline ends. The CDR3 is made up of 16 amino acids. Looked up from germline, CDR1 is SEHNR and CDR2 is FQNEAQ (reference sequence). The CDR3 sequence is CASTVGTGSPGNEQFF. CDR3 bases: TGTGCCAGCACTGTTGGGACCGGGTCCCCGGGGAATGAGCAGTTCTTC. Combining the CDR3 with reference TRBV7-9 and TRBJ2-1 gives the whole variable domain DTGVSQNPRHKITKRGQNVTFRCDPISEHNRLYWYRQTLGQGPEFLTYFQNEAQLEKSRLLSDRFSAERPKGSFSTLEIQRTEQGDSAMYLCASTVGTGSPGNEQFFGPGTRLTVL.

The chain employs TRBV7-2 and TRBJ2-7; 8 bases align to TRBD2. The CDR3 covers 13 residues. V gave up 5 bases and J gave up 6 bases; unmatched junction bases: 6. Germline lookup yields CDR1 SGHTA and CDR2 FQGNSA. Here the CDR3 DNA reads TGTGCCAGCAGCGGTTCGGCGGGGGGCGAGCAGTACTTC. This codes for CASSGSAGGEQYF.

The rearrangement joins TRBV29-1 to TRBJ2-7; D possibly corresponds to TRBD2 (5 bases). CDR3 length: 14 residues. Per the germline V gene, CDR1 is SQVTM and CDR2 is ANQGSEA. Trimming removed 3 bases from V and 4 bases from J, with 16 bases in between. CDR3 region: CSVEPGTGSYEQYF. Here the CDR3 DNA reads TGCAGCGTTGAGCCAGGAACGGGGAGTTACGAGCAGTACTTC.

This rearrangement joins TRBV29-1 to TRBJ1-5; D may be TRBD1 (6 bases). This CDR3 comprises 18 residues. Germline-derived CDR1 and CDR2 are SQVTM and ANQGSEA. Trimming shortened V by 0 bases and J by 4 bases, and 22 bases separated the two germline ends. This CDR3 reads CSVEDLHAGADLNQPQHF. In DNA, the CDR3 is TGCAGCGTTGAAGATCTTCACGCGGGGGCCGATTTGAATCAGCCCCAGCATTTT.

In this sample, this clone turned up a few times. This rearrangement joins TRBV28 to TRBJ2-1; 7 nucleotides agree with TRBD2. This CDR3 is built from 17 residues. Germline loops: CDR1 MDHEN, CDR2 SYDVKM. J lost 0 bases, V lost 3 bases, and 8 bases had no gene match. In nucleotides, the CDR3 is TGTGCCAGCAGTTTCTCCGCCGGGGGGAGCTCCTACAATGAGCAGTTCTTC. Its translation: CASSFSAGGSSYNEQFF.

In nucleotides, the CDR3 is TGCAGCCCCACGGGGCCGAACACCGGGGAGCTGTTTTTT. Translation gives CSPTGPNTGELFF. The chain combines TRBV29-1 with TRBJ2-2; the D call may be TRBD1 or TRBD2 (5 bases each). V shed 8 bases and J shed 0 bases, with 10 bases lying between them. In germline, CDR1 is SQVTM, CDR2 ANQGSEA. CDR3 length: 13 residues.

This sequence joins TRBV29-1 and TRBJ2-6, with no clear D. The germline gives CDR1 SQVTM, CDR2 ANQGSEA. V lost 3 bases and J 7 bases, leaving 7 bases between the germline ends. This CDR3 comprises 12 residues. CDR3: CSVDGLANVLTF. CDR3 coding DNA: TGCAGCGTTGACGGTTTAGCCAACGTCCTGACTTTC.

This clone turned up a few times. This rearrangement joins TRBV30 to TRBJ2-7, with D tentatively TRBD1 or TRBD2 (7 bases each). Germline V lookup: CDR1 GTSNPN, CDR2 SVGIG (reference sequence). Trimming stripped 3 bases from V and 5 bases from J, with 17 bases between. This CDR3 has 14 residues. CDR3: CAWSEGRGRNEQYF. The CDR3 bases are TGTGCCTGGAGCGAGGGGAGGGGGCGAAACGAGCAGTACTTC.

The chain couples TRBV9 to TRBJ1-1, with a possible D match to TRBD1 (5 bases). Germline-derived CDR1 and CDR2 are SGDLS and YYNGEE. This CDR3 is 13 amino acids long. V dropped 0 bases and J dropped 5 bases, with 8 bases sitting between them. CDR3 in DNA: TGTGCCAGCAGCGTAGAATCAGGGACTGAAGCTTTCTTT. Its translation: CASSVESGTEAFF.

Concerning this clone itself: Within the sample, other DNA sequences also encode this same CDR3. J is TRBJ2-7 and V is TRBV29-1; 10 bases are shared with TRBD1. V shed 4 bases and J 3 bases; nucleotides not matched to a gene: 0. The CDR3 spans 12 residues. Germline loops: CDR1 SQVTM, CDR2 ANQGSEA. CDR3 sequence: CSVGTGGYEQYF. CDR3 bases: TGCAGCGTTGGGACAGGGGGCTACGAGCAGTACTTC.

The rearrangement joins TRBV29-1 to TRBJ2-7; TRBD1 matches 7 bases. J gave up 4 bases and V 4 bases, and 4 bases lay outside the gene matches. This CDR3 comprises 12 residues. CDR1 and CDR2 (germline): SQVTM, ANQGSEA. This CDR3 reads CSVADREYEQYF. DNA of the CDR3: TGCAGCGTTGCCGACAGGGAATACGAGCAGTACTTC.

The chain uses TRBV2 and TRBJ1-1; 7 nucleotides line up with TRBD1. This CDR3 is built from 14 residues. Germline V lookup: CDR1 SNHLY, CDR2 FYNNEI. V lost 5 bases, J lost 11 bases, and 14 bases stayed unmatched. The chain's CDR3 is CASSPPTGRHEAFF. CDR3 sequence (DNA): TGTGCCAGCAGTCCTCCGACAGGGAGGCATGAGGCTTTCTTT.